These T cell receptor beta chains were read from a single sample in a study of cytomegalovirus exposure and HLA in healthy donors. Produced via immunoSEQ multiplex PCR; TCRdb's table is partial and in-frame only. The table records 150,000 to 200,000 clones, more than 75% of them present only once. The sequencing sample was made of PBMCs. The receptors derive from a girl aged 2 to 9 in good health and CMV-seropositive. The CDR3 runs from the conserved cysteine through the conserved F or W. The D gene is left open where the match is weak. A row's size may be missing; if present it is once, few, many or a size class.

clone size | J gene | D gene | V gene | CDR3 protein | CDR3 DNA
- | TRBJ2-7 | - | TRBV27 | CASSLPGEPYEQYF | TGTGCCAGCAGTTTACCGGGTGAGCCCTACGAGCAGTACTTC
- | TRBJ1-2 | - | TRBV27 | CASSLNGYTF | TGTGCCAGCAGTCTTAATGGCTACACCTTC
- | TRBJ2-3 | TRBD2 | TRBV7-9 | CASSPSGRAGDTQYF | TGTGCCAGCAGCCCCAGCGGGAGGGCCGGAGATACGCAGTATTTT
- | TRBJ2-7 | TRBD2 | TRBV5-1 | CASSTVAGATYEQYF | TGCGCCAGCAGCACCGTAGCGGGAGCGACCTACGAGCAGTACTTC
- | TRBJ1-4 | - | TRBV28 | CASRTLGFGEKLFF | TGTGCCAGCCGAACTCTCGGGTTTGGTGAAAAACTGTTTTTT
once | TRBJ2-7 | TRBD2 | TRBV10-1 | CASSEGTSEERYEQYF | TGCGCCAGCAGTGAGGGAACTAGCGAGGAGAGGTACGAGCAGTACTTC
- | TRBJ2-7 | - | TRBV30 | CAWSAAVSYEQYF | TGTGCCTGGAGCGCCGCGGTATCCTACGAGCAGTACTTC
- | TRBJ2-7 | TRBD1 | TRBV28 | CASSSDRVGEQYF | TGTGCCAGCAGTTCGGACAGGGTAGGGGAGCAGTACTTC
- | TRBJ1-1 | - | TRBV28 | CASHRRVNTEAFF | TGTGCCAGCCATCGACGGGTGAACACTGAAGCTTTCTTT
once | TRBJ1-5 | - | TRBV2 | CASTRGAGDHQPQHF | TGTGCCAGCACCCGAGGGGCAGGGGATCATCAGCCCCAGCATTTT
few | TRBJ2-3 | - | TRBV6-4 | CASSDTRDTDTQYF | TGTGCCAGCAGTGACACGAGGGACACAGATACGCAGTATTTT
- | TRBJ1-5 | - | TRBV2 | CARGGAYSNQPQHF | TGTGCCAGGGGGGGGGCCTATAGCAATCAGCCCCAGCATTTT
- | TRBJ1-3 | - | TRBV2 | CASTRSGDTIYF | TGTGCCAGCACGCGATCCGGGGACACCATATATTTT
- | TRBJ2-5 | - | TRBV7-3 | CASSLWAQETQYF | TGTGCCAGCAGCCTTTGGGCCCAAGAGACCCAGTACTTC
- | TRBJ1-5 | - | TRBV28 | CASSFGPGPQHF | -
- | TRBJ1-5 | - | TRBV2 | CASMNRDYGNQPQHF | TGTGCCAGCATGAACCGGGACTATGGAAATCAGCCCCAGCATTTT
- | TRBJ1-1 | - | TRBV25-1 | CASSDLWAGNTEAFF | TGTGCCAGCAGTGACTTGTGGGCGGGGAACACTGAAGCTTTCTTT
- | TRBJ1-4 | - | TRBV29-1 | CSVPGGLEKLFF | TGCAGCGTTCCGGGAGGTCTTGAAAAACTGTTTTTT
- | TRBJ2-1 | TRBD2 | TRBV14 | CASSPPPIAGDYNEQFF | TGTGCCAGCAGCCCTCCCCCCATAGCGGGAGACTACAATGAGCAGTTCTTC
- | TRBJ2-3 | TRBD2 | TRBV5-4 | CASSPSASGRSDTQYF | TGTGCCAGCAGCCCCTCGGCTAGCGGGAGATCAGATACGCAGTATTTT
- | TRBJ1-5 | - | TRBV28 | CASSLGAQPQHF | TGTGCCAGCAGTTTGGGGGCGCAGCCCCAGCATTTT
few | TRBJ2-2 | - | TRBV4-1 | CASSQGLFSLANTGELFF | TGCGCCAGCAGCCAAGGTCTTTTTTCGCTAGCGAACACCGGGGAGCTGTTTTTT
- | TRBJ2-2 | - | TRBV4-2 | CASSQDDGTRELFF | TGTGCCAGCAGCCAAGATGACGGCACTAGGGAGCTGTTTTTT
once | TRBJ1-5 | - | TRBV18 | CASSPPGSNQPQHF | TGTGCCAGCTCACCCCCAGGTTCCAATCAGCCCCAGCATTTT
- | TRBJ2-7 | - | TRBV7-9 | CASTVGGTEDYEQYF | TGTGCCAGCACCGTAGGGGGTACGGAAGACTACGAGCAGTACTTC